This TCR beta chain is from a study of lymphopenia after photon versus proton radiotherapy. General observations from the study: Oligoclonal CD8+ Temra expansion after nadir drove photon patients' diversity drop.

This CDR3 region has 16 residues. The V and J ends lost 0 bases and 2 bases respectively, with 13 bases between them. The germline gives CDR1 LGHNA, CDR2 YSLEER. With regard to this clone: Its cognate antigen is unknown.

The table came from immunoSEQ multiplex PCR; TCRdb's copy has only in-frame clones and leaves some out. The sample has about 30,000 clones, 94% seen once. J is TRBJ1-1 and V is TRBV4-3; a weak D match, TRBD1 (6 bases). The sequencing here drew on peripheral blood, taken from a patient treated with photon-based radiotherapy. The TCR originated in a woman in her forties or fifties with cholangiocarcinoma. The CDR3 coding sequence is TGCGCCAGCAGCCAAGAATGGGACAACTATAACACTGAAGCTTTCTTT. It is translated as CASSQEWDNYNTEAFF.